The source of this T cell receptor (beta chain) is a study of cytomegalovirus exposure and HLA in healthy donors. The V end lost 3 bases, the J end lost 5 bases, and 20 bases lay between the germline ends. Germline CDR1 MGHDK, CDR2 SYGVNS. The CDR3 runs to 16 residues. Primers included in the PCR were 60 Vbeta and 13 Jbeta primers. Clones were sequenced by immunoSEQ multiplex PCR, and TCRdb holds only the in-frame ones, with some missing. This sample's clone table lists around 100,000 clones. Study-wide points: According to reports, the classifier identified cytomegalovirus status with high specificity and sensitivity. The study listed 164 cytomegalovirus-associated TCR beta chains.

Concerning this clone itself: Its antigen is unidentified.

This sequence joins TRBV25-1 and TRBJ2-7; TRBD1 is a possible D gene (6 bases). This clonotype originated in a middle-aged man in good health and CMV-seropositive. The specimen was PBMCs. This CDR3 reads CASSDPTSNRVHEQYF. As DNA, the CDR3 is TGTGCCAGCAGTGATCCGACTTCGAACAGGGTCCACGAGCAGTACTTC.